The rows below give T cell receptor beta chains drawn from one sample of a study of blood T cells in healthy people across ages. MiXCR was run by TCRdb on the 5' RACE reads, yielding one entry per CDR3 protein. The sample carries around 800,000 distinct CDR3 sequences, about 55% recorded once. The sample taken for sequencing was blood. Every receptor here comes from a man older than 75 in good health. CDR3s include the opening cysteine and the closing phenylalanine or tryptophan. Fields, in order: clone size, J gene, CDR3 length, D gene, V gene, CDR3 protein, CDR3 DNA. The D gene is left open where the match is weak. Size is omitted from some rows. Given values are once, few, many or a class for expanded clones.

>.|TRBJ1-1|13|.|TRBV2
CASSVNGGTEAFF
TGTGCCAGCAGTGTCAATGGGGGCACTGAAGCTTTCTTT
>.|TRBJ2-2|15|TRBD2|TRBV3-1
CASSPAGVHTGELFF
TGTGCCAGCAGCCCTGCGGGAGTCCATACCGGGGAGCTGTTTTTT
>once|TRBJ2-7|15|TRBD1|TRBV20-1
CSARVQGASNYEQYF
TGCAGTGCTAGAGTTCAGGGGGCTAGCAACTACGAGCAGTACTTC
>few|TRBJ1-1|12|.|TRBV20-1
CSARTSAVGAFF
TGCAGTGCCCGGACGTCAGCGGTAGGCGCTTTCTTT
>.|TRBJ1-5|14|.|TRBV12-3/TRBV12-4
CASTGRNSNQPQHF
TGTGCCAGCACAGGACGAAATAGCAATCAGCCCCAGCATTTT
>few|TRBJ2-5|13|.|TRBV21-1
CASSRGQMGTQYF
TGTGCCAGCAGCAGGGGACAGATGGGGACCCAGTACTTC
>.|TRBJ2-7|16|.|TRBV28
CASSSPGAPGGYEQYF
TGTGCCAGCAGTTCCCCGGGAGCCCCCGGAGGGTACGAGCAGTACTTC
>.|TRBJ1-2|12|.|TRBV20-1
CCWTNFNYGYTF
TGCTGCTGGACAAATTTTAACTATGGCTACACCTTC
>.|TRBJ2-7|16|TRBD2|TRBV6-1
CASSELSGGSSYEQYF
TGTGCCAGCAGTGAACTTTCCGGCGGGAGCTCCTACGAGCAGTACTTC
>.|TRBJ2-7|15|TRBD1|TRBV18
CASSPLQGHYNEQYF
TGTGCCAGCTCACCGTTACAGGGGCACTACAATGAGCAGTACTTC
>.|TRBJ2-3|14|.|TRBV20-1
CSARTRTVTDTQYF
TGCAGTGCTAGAACCAGGACAGTCACAGATACGCAGTATTTT
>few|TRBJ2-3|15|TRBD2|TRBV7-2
CASSLETSGRPGAYF
TGTGCCAGCAGCTTAGAGACTAGCGGGAGACCGGGGGCGTATTTT
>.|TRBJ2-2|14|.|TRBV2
CASGGRTNTGELFF
TGTGCCAGCGGGGGACGTACGAACACCGGGGAGCTGTTTTTT
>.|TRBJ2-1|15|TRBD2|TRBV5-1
CASFPGRAPGNEQFF
TGCGCCAGCTTCCCCGGGAGGGCCCCTGGGAATGAGCAGTTCTTC
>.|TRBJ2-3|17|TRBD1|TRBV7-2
CASSLRPGGQGVGYAYF
TGTGCCAGCAGCTTAAGGCCCGGGGGACAGGGTGTGGGATACGCGTATTTT
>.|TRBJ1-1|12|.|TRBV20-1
CSARAGSAEAFF
TGCAGTGCTAGAGCAGGCTCAGCTGAAGCTTTCTTT
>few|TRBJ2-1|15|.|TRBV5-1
CASSLDVSSYNEQFF
TGCGCCAGCAGCTTGGATGTGAGCTCCTACAATGAGCAGTTCTTC
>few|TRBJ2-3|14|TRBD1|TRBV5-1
CASGRDSLTDTQYF
TGCGCCAGCGGCAGGGACAGCCTCACAGATACGCAGTATTTT
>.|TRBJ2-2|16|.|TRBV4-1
CASSQGRARRLGELFF
TGCGCCAGCAGCCAAGGGCGGGCCCGTCGATTGGGGGAGCTGTTTTTT
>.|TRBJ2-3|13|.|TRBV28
CASSPRVSDTQYF
TGTGCCAGCAGCCCAAGGGTTTCAGATACGCAGTATTTT
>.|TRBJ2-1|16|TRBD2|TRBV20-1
CSARGWTSGTYNEQFF
TGCAGTGCTAGGGGGTGGACTAGCGGGACCTACAATGAGCAGTTCTTC
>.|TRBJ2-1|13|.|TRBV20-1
CSARDTLHNEQFF
TGCAGTGCTAGAGACACCCTCCACAATGAGCAGTTCTTC
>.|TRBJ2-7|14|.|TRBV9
CASSVGSGVREQYF
TGTGCCAGCAGCGTAGGGTCGGGGGTGAGGGAGCAGTACTTC
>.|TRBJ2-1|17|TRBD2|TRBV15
CATSRGGLAANRNEQFF
TGTGCCACCAGCAGAGGGGGACTAGCGGCAAATCGGAATGAGCAGTTCTTC
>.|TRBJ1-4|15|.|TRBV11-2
CASSLGVGTNEKLFF
TGTGCCAGCAGCTTAGGGGTCGGAACTAATGAAAAACTGTTTTTT
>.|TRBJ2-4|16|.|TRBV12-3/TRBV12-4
CASSLHAGASGNIQYF
TGTGCCAGCAGCCTGCACGCGGGGGCTTCCGGAAACATTCAGTACTTC
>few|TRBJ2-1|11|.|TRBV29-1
CSVDPPDEQFF
TGCAGCGTTGACCCCCCCGATGAGCAGTTCTTC
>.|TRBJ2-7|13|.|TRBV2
CANRPPGTYEQYF
TGTGCCAACAGGCCTCCGGGGACCTACGAGCAGTACTTC
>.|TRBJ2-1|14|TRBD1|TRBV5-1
CASSLGQGPHEQFF
TGCGCCAGCAGCCTAGGACAGGGTCCCCACGAGCAGTTCTTC
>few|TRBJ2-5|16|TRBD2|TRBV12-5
CASGRGLAGVQETQYF
TGTGCTAGTGGTCGGGGACTAGCGGGAGTCCAAGAGACCCAGTACTTC
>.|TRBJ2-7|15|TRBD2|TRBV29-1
CSANGLAARGYEQYF
TGCAGCGCCAACGGACTAGCGGCAAGAGGGTACGAGCAGTACTTC
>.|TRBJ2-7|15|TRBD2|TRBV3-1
CASSQFQREPREQYF
TGTGCCAGCAGCCAATTTCAGCGGGAGCCGCGCGAGCAGTACTTC
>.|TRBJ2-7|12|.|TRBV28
CASSWSANEQYF
TGTGCCAGCAGTTGGTCGGCAAACGAGCAGTACTTC
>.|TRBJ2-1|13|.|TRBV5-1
CASSWGTGWEQFF
TGCGCCAGCAGCTGGGGGACCGGATGGGAGCAGTTCTTC
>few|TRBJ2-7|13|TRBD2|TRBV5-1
CASSGGLASEQYF
TGCGCCAGCAGCGGCGGACTAGCCAGCGAGCAGTACTTC
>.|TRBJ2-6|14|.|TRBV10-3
CAISESPGANVLTF
TGTGCCATCAGTGAGTCCCCTGGGGCCAACGTCCTGACTTTC
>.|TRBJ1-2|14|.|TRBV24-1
CATSDSTGFYGYTF
TGTGCCACCAGTGATTCTACCGGGTTTTATGGCTACACCTTC
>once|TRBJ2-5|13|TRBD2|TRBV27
CASKASGRETQYF
TGTGCCAGCAAGGCTAGCGGGAGGGAGACCCAGTACTTC
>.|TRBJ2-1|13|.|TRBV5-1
CASSLRVENEQFF
TGCGCCAGCAGCTTACGGGTCGAAAATGAGCAGTTCTTC
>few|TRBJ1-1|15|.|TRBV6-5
CASSYASTANTEAFF
TGTGCCAGCAGTTACGCTTCCACCGCGAACACTGAAGCTTTCTTT
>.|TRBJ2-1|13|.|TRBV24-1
CANQRSSYNEQFF
TGTGCCAACCAGAGGAGCTCCTACAATGAGCAGTTCTTC
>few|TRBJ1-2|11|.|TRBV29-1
CSVTPSVGYTF
TGCAGCGTGACACCGAGCGTCGGCTACACCTTC
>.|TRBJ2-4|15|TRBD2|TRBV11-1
CASSLQPSGIDIQYF
TGTGCCAGCAGCTTACAGCCTAGCGGGATAGACATTCAGTACTTC
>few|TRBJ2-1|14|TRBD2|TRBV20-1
CSAVAGGVYNEQFF
TGCAGTGCTGTAGCGGGAGGGGTTTACAATGAGCAGTTCTTC
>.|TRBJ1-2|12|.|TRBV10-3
CAISNGFLGYTF
TGTGCCATCAGTAACGGGTTCCTAGGCTACACCTTC
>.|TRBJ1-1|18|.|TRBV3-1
CASSEGSPGADLNTEAFF
TGTGCCAGCAGCGAAGGTTCGCCAGGGGCGGACCTGAACACTGAAGCTTTCTTT
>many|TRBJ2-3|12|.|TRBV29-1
CSVTPAGDTQYF
TGCAGCGTTACACCAGCTGGGGATACGCAGTATTTT
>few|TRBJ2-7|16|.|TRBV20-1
CSARSPWGQMGGEQYF
TGCAGTGCTAGATCTCCATGGGGACAGATGGGGGGAGAGCAGTACTTC
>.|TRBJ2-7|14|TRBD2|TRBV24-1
CTTAPGGTVFEQYF
TGTACCACAGCACCGGGGGGGACCGTCTTTGAGCAGTACTTC
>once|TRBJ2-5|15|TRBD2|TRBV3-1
CASSRTAGEQETQYF
TGTGCCAGCTCCCGGACCGCGGGAGAACAAGAGACCCAGTACTTC
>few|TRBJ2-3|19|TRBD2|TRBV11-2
CASSLRTSGTPQTHRYAYF
TGTGCCAGCAGCTTACGAACTAGCGGAACTCCCCAAACACACAGATACGCGTATTTT